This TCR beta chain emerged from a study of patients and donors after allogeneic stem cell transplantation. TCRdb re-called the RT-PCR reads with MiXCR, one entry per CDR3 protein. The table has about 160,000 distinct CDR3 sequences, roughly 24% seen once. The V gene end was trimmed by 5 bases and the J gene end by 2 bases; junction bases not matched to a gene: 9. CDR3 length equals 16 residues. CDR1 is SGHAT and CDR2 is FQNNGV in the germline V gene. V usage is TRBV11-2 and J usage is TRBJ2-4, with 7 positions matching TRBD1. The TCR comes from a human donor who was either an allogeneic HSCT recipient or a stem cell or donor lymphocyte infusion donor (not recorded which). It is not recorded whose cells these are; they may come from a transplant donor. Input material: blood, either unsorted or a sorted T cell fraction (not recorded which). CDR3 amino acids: CASSKLRQGSKNIQYF. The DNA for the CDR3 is TGTGCCAGCAGCAAATTAAGACAGGGATCCAAAAACATTCAGTACTTC.